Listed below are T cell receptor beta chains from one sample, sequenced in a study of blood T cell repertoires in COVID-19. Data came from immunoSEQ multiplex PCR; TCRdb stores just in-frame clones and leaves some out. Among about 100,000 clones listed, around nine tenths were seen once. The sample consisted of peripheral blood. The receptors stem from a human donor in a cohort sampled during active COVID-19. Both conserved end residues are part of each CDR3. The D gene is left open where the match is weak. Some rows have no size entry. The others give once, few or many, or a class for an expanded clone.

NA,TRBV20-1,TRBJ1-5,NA,CSASEGLLPQHF,TGCAGTGCTAGTGAGGGACTCTTGCCCCAGCATTTT
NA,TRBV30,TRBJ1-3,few,CAWNRDSGNTIYF,TGTGCCTGGAACAGAGATTCTGGAAACACCATATATTTT
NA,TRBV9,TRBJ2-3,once,CASSVTTGINTDTQYF,TGTGCCAGCAGCGTCACTACAGGGATTAACACAGATACGCAGTATTTT
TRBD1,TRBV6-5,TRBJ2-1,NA,CASSDRALYNEQFF,TGTGCCAGCTCAGACAGGGCGCTATACAATGAGCAGTTCTTC
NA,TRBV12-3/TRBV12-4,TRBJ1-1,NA,CASSPPQGEAFF,TGTGCCAGCAGCCCCCCCCAGGGTGAAGCTTTCTTT
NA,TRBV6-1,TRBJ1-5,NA,CASSEQGIGQPQHF,TGTGCCAGCAGTGAACAGGGTATCGGTCAGCCCCAGCATTTT
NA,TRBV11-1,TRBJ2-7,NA,CASSSRGQPYEQYF,TGTGCCAGCAGCTCCCGAGGACAGCCCTACGAGCAGTACTTC
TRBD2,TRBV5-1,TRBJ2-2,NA,CASSRTSGAANTGELFF,TGCGCCAGCAGCAGGACTAGCGGGGCTGCGAACACCGGGGAGCTGTTTTTT
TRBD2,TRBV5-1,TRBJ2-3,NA,CASSSISGSADTQYF,TGCGCCAGCAGCTCGATTAGCGGGAGTGCAGATACGCAGTATTTT
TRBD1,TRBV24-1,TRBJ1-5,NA,CATSDPGTGNQPQHF,TGTGCCACCAGTGACCCCGGGACAGGGAATCAGCCCCAGCATTTT
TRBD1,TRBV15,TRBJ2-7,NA,CATSKGTGSSYEQYF,TGTGCCACCAGCAAAGGGACAGGCAGCTCCTACGAGCAGTACTTC
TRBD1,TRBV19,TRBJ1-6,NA,CASRPTGGWNSPLHF,TGTGCCAGTAGACCGACAGGGGGCTGGAATTCACCCCTCCACTTT
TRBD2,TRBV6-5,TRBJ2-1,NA,CASSRLAGVVEQFF,TGTGCCAGCAGCCGACTAGCGGGAGTGGTTGAGCAGTTCTTC
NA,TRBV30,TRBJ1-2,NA,CAWRAGNPYGYTF,TGTGCCTGGAGGGCGGGAAATCCCTATGGCTACACCTTC
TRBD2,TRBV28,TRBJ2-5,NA,CASSLAFGGQETQYF,TGTGCCAGCAGTTTAGCCTTCGGGGGGCAAGAGACCCAGTACTTC
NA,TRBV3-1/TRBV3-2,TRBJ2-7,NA,CASSQHRDGEQYF,TGTGCCAGCAGCCAACACAGGGACGGCGAGCAGTACTTC
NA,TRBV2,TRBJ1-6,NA,CASSVGGRNSPLHF,TGTGCCAGCAGTGTAGGGGGAAGGAATTCACCCCTCCACTTT
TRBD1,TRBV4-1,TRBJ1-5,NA,CASSLDQGANQPQHF,TGCGCCAGCAGCCTGGATCAGGGGGCAAATCAGCCCCAGCATTTT
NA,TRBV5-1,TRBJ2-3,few,CASTKGDGTDTQYF,TGCGCCAGCACAAAGGGGGACGGGACAGATACGCAGTATTTT
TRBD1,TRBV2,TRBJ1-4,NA,CASSVVQGAGEKLFF,TGTGCCAGCAGTGTAGTCCAGGGGGCTGGTGAAAAACTGTTTTTT
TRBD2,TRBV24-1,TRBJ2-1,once,CATSDPGLAGDEQFF,TGTGCCACCAGTGACCCGGGACTAGCGGGAGATGAGCAGTTCTTC
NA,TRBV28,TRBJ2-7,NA,CASSLGYEQYF,TGTGCCAGCAGCCTCGGCTACGAGCAGTACTTC
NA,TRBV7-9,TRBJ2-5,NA,CASSYQGALETQYF,TGTGCCAGCAGCTATCAGGGCGCTCTAGAGACCCAGTACTTC
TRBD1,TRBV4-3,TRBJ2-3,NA,CASSHLDRGIGTQYF,TGCGCCAGCAGCCATCTAGACAGGGGAATAGGTACGCAGTATTTT
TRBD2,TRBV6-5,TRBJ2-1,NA,CASSLTSGSSNEQFF,TGTGCCAGCAGTCTGACTAGCGGGAGTTCCAATGAGCAGTTCTTC
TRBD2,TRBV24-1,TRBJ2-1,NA,CATSDGLGPYNEQFF,TGTGCCACCAGTGATGGACTAGGACCCTACAATGAGCAGTTCTTC
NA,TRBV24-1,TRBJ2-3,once,CATRHRDPTKDTQYF,TGTGCCACCAGGCACAGGGACCCAACTAAAGATACGCAGTATTTT
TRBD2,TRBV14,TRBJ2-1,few,CASSQTLAGVDEQFF,TGTGCCAGCAGCCAAACACTAGCGGGAGTGGATGAGCAGTTCTTC